The rows below give T cell receptor beta chains drawn from one sample of a study of blood T cell repertoires in COVID-19. TCRdb's copy holds only in-frame clones and misses some; the assay was immunoSEQ multiplex PCR. The top ten hold about 2.2% of the sample, which has fewer than 350,000 clones, 75% to 90% seen once. Sequenced sample: peripheral blood. The receptors derive from a woman aged 25 to 39 who had recovered from COVID-19. The CDR3 runs from the conserved cysteine through the conserved F or W.

CASTYRGGTQSEQYF,TRBV11-2,TRBJ2-7
CASGPSGRVLVEQFF,TRBV5-4,TRBJ2-1
CASSLGWGAQYF,TRBV5-1,TRBJ2-5
CATSRTSGEKLFF,TRBV15,TRBJ1-4
CASRARGSYEQYF,TRBV6-5,TRBJ2-7
CASSLGGVEQYF,TRBV7-9,TRBJ2-7
CASSQGLNTEAFF,TRBV5-1,TRBJ1-1
CASSERLPGQGHSGNTIYF,TRBV6-1,TRBJ1-3
CASSQTGFGNTIYF,TRBV19,TRBJ1-3
CASSYLSGRNYNEQFF,TRBV6-2/TRBV6-3,TRBJ2-1
CAIKNKNTGELFF,TRBV3-1/TRBV3-2,TRBJ2-2
CASSPFGGVITEQFF,TRBV11-3,TRBJ2-1
CASSSGTGVSGYTF,TRBV27,TRBJ1-2
CSVDLTVNTEAFF,TRBV29-1,TRBJ1-1
CASSPRWREGGEQFF,TRBV4-3,TRBJ2-1
CASSPGEGYGYTF,TRBV5-1,TRBJ1-2
CASSLIGQGAGYTF,TRBV11-2,TRBJ1-2
CASSSHGGRADTQYF,TRBV5-6,TRBJ2-3
CASSSTSGAFNEKLFF,TRBV5-4,TRBJ1-4
CATSGPGISPQHF,TRBV24-1,TRBJ1-5
CATSGDPGLANTGELFF,TRBV24-1,TRBJ2-2
CASSSGLAGDRGETQYF,TRBV9,TRBJ2-5
CASSYDTYEQYF,TRBV6-5,TRBJ2-7
CASSSVMNTEAFF,TRBV2,TRBJ1-1
CASRPHHPTQGESEKLFF,TRBV19,TRBJ1-4
CASSISLADYYEQYF,TRBV19,TRBJ2-7
CASSQLDRVNTEAFF,TRBV27,TRBJ1-1
CASSSVGTEAFF,TRBV6-6,TRBJ1-1
CASPRDRGTSGSINEQYF,TRBV10-1,TRBJ2-7
CASSQAGRGQGIPEQFF,TRBV4-1,TRBJ2-1
CSAGRGGEAFF,TRBV29-1,TRBJ1-1
CASSWGRGTGELFF,TRBV5-1,TRBJ2-2
CASSFSGLDSYEQYF,TRBV27,TRBJ2-7
CASSINIGQIQETQYF,TRBV7-8,TRBJ2-5
CATQVANYGYTF,TRBV28,TRBJ1-2
CASSKETQYF,TRBV21-1,TRBJ2-5
CASSVGSGSSYEQFF,TRBV9,TRBJ2-1
CASSFDSASYEQYF,TRBV2,TRBJ2-7
CASRGRGASSDTQYF,TRBV2,TRBJ2-3
CASSARQSNTDTQYF,TRBV9,TRBJ2-3
CASSQPSGGTDTQYF,TRBV3-1/TRBV3-2,TRBJ2-3
CASRSGRWTEAFF,TRBV7-6,TRBJ1-1